These 20 T cell receptor beta chains came from one sample sequenced in a study of identical twins. TCRdb independently ran MiXCR on the 5' RACE reads; one entry per CDR3 protein. The sample shows approximately 240,000 distinct CDR3 sequences, over 11% of them seen only once. Sequenced sample: memory (CD45RO+) T cells sorted from blood. Receptors were obtained from a woman between 18 and 30 years old in good health.

This clonotype was found a few times. This chain uses TRBV3-1 with TRBJ2-5; D is possibly TRBD1 (6 bases). This CDR3 is built from 16 residues. CDR1 and CDR2 (germline): LGHDT, YNNKEL (reference sequence). V was trimmed by 0 bases and J by 2 bases, leaving 13 bases between them. CDR3 sequence reads: CASSQDPQGPQETQYF. In nucleotides, the CDR3 is TGTGCCAGCAGCCAAGACCCCCAGGGGCCTCAAGAGACCCAGTACTTC.

This clonotype was counted ten times or more. The genes are TRBV7-9 and TRBJ1-1; 9 bases line up with TRBD1. This CDR3 is 17 amino acids long. J lost 1 base, V lost 1 base, and 7 bases had no gene match. The V gene's germline CDR1 is SEHNR and CDR2 FQNEAQ (reference sequence). The CDR3 bases are TGTGCCAGCAGCTTAGGTACAGGGGGCCATAAGAACACTGAAGCTTTCTTT. This translates into CASSLGTGGHKNTEAFF.

The chain employs TRBV2 and TRBJ2-1; 8 bases align to TRBD1. Trimming took 5 bases from V and 5 from J; bases not matched to a gene: 8. The CDR3 covers 15 residues. Germline CDR1 and CDR2: SNHLY and FYNNEI. CDR3: CASSSSRGHDNEQFF. The CDR3 DNA is TGTGCCAGCAGTTCAAGCAGGGGGCACGACAATGAGCAGTTCTTC.

This clonotype has more than one count but fewer than ten. The gene calls are TRBV20-1 and TRBJ2-5; D uncertain. Germline V CDR1 and CDR2: DFQATT, SNEGSKA (reference sequence). The CDR3 is 12 residues long. The V end lost 3 bases, the J end lost 4 bases, and 9 bases lay between the germline ends. The CDR3 sequence: CSASEIVETQYF. The CDR3 nucleotides are TGCAGTGCTAGTGAAATAGTAGAGACCCAGTACTTC.

The V gene is TRBV20-1, the J gene TRBJ2-6; no reliable D call. Trimming stripped 0 bases from V and 1 base from J, with 7 bases between. The CDR3 extends over 15 amino acids. CDR1 and CDR2 (germline): DFQATT, SNEGSKA (reference sequence). For the CDR3, the DNA is TGCAGTGCTAGAGATGCCTATTCTGGGGCCAACGTCCTGACTTTC. It yields the protein CSARDAYSGANVLTF.

This clonotype was found a few times. The J gene is TRBJ2-7, the V gene TRBV5-5, with 8 bases fitting TRBD2. The trim removed 1 base at V and 0 bases at J, leaving 3 bases unmatched. The germline gives CDR1 SGHKS, CDR2 YYEKEE (reference sequence). This CDR3 region has 15 residues. For the CDR3, the DNA is TGTGCCAGCAGCTTGCTAGCGGGTACCTCCTACGAGCAGTACTTC. Its protein product is CASSLLAGTSYEQYF. Full variable domain (missing parts from reference TRBV5-5 and TRBJ2-7): DAGVTQSPTHLIKTRGQQVTLRCSPISGHKSVSWYQQVLGQGPQFIFQYYEKEERGRGNFPDRFSARQFPNYSSELNVNALLLGDSALYLCASSLLAGTSYEQYFGPGTRLTVT.

This clonotype occurred a few times. This chain links TRBV12-3 or TRBV12-4 with TRBJ1-2; 8 positions agree with TRBD1. The CDR3 extends over 13 amino acids. V shed 6 bases and J 8 bases; nucleotides not matched to a gene: 8. The CDR3: CASRESGGVGYTF. The CDR3 DNA is TGTGCCAGCAGAGAGTCAGGGGGCGTCGGCTACACCTTC.

V gene TRBV5-8 combines with J gene TRBJ1-2, with 7 positions matching TRBD1. CDR1 is SGHTS and CDR2 is YDEGEE in the germline V gene. Germline trimming cut 7 bases from V and 7 bases from J; bases unmatched to any gene: 13. The CDR3 sequence is 14 residues long. The CDR3 reads CASRRLQGIRGYTF. The CDR3 coding sequence is TGTGCCAGCCGGCGATTACAGGGGATTCGTGGCTACACCTTC. The full variable domain, in which reference TRBV5-8 and TRBJ1-2 provide the parts outside the CDR3, is EAGVTQSPTHLIKTRGQQATLRCSPISGHTSVYWYQQALGLGLQFLLWYDEGEERNRGNFPPRFSGRQFPNYSSELNVNALELEDSALYLCASRRLQGIRGYTFGSGTRLTVV.

This clonotype was recorded a few times. V is TRBV5-1 and J is TRBJ2-5; TRBD2 aligns across 12 bases. The V gene end was trimmed by 1 base and the J gene end by 1 base; junction bases not matched to a gene: 2. CDR1 is SGHRS, CDR2 YFSETQ, per germline. There are 16 residues in the CDR3. CDR3 bases: TGCGCCAGCAGCTTGTCTAGCGGGGGGGGCCAAGAGACCCAGTACTTC. Translating gives CASSLSSGGGQETQYF.

The V call is TRBV5-1, the J call TRBJ2-7; possibly TRBD2 for D (6 bases). The V gene's germline CDR1 is SGHRS and CDR2 YFSETQ. Deletions cut 1 base from V and 7 bases from J, with 9 bases between. The CDR3 is 12 amino acids. The chain's CDR3 is CASSLSAGEQYF. For the CDR3, the DNA is TGCGCCAGCAGCTTGTCGGCGGGAGAGCAGTACTTC.

This clonotype occurred a few times. The chain carries TRBV6-5 and TRBJ2-3; D may correspond to TRBD1 or TRBD2 (5 bases each). The CDR3 covers 11 residues. Germline CDR1 reads MNHEY; CDR2 reads SVGAGI. Deletions cut 7 bases from V and 9 bases from J, with 11 bases between. CDR3: CASTHGTTQYF. The CDR3 DNA reads TGTGCCAGCACCCATGGGACGACGCAGTATTTT.

The chain employs TRBV9 and TRBJ2-1; tentatively, D is TRBD1 (5 bases). V gave up 3 bases and J gave up 10 bases, with 14 bases separating them. The germline V gene encodes CDR1 SGDLS and CDR2 YYNGEE. This CDR3 has 13 amino acids. CDR3 sequence (DNA): TGTGCCAGCAGCGGGACCTCCCCAGGGGAGCAGTTCTTC. It translates to CASSGTSPGEQFF.

This clonotype was seen at least ten times. The rearrangement uses TRBV7-2 and TRBJ2-1; tentative D call: TRBD2 (6 bases). Germline CDR1 and CDR2: SGHTA and FQGNSA. CDR3 length: 14 amino acids. V lost 9 bases to trimming and J lost 9 bases, with 21 bases between them. The CDR3: CASCREPRYGEQFF. DNA of the CDR3: TGTGCCAGTTGCCGGGAGCCTCGGTATGGTGAGCAGTTCTTC.

On this clonotype: A read error may produce the germline difference seen at one junction end. The chain recombines TRBV7-7 with TRBJ2-5; TRBD2 might be the D (5 bases). CDR3 size: 13 residues. Germline CDR1 and CDR2: SSHAT and FNYEAQ (reference sequence). CDR3 DNA: TGTGCTAGCAGCTCCCCCTCGGGGGAGACCCAGTACTTC. Its translation: CASSSPSGETQYF. Complete variable domain (other parts from reference TRBV7-7 and TRBJ2-5): GAGVSQSPRYKVTKRGQDVTLRCDPISSHATLYWYQQALGQGPEFLTYFNYEAQPDKSGLPSDRFSAERPEGSISTLTIQRTEQRDSAMYRCASSSPSGETQYFGPGTRLLVL.

This rearrangement joins TRBV5-5 to TRBJ1-6; D unclear. With 0 bases removed from V and 10 bases from J, the gap between germline ends came to 8 bases. The V gene's germline CDR1 is SGHKS and CDR2 YYEKEE (reference sequence). The CDR3 length is 13 residues. The CDR3 bases are TGTGCCAGCAGCTTGGACGTTGGCTCACCCCTCCACTTT. Encoded protein: CASSLDVGSPLHF.

The rearrangement uses TRBV24-1 and TRBJ1-4; 7 nucleotides align to TRBD1. CDR3 size: 17 residues. V trimming: 3 bases; J trimming: 5 bases; junction bases outside the gene matches: 11. From germline, CDR1 is KGHDR and CDR2 SFDVKD. The CDR3 nucleotides are TGTGCCACCAGTGATGTTAGAAGGGACAGCCACAATGAAAAACTGTTTTTT. It translates to CATSDVRRDSHNEKLFF.

This chain uses TRBV6-1 with TRBJ2-4; a weak D match, TRBD1 (5 bases). Germline CDR1 and CDR2: MNHNS and SASEGT. V lost 7 bases and J lost 0, with 13 bases in between. The length of the CDR3 is 15 residues. The CDR3 region has the DNA TGTGCCAGCACCCAGACAGATCTAGCCAAAAACATTCAGTACTTC. It is translated as CASTQTDLAKNIQYF.

This clonotype appeared many times. The genes are TRBV6-5 and TRBJ2-3; 13 nucleotides agree with TRBD2. V was clipped by 3 bases and J by 0 bases; unmatched bases: 6. Germline CDR1 MNHEY, CDR2 SVGAGI. This CDR3 contains 18 residues. CDR3 nucleotide sequence: TGTGCCAGCAGTTATCAACTAGCGGGAGGGCCGAGCACAGATACGCAGTATTTT. It translates to CASSYQLAGGPSTDTQYF.

This chain uses TRBV6-2 or TRBV6-3 with TRBJ2-3, with 7 nucleotides matching TRBD1. CDR3 length: 15 amino acids. Per germline, CDR1 MNHEY and CDR2 SVGEGT. After removal of 6 bases from V and 0 bases from J, the junction contained 6 bases not matched to a gene. The CDR3 coding sequence is TGTGCCAGCAGCGATACAGGGGCGAGCACAGATACGCAGTATTTT. This encodes CASSDTGASTDTQYF.

The chain couples TRBV27 to TRBJ1-5; 7 bases are a match to TRBD1. The V and J ends lost 10 bases and 4 bases, in that order; junction bases with no gene match: 7. Germline V gene lookup returns CDR1 MNHEY and CDR2 SMNVEV (reference sequence). The CDR3 covers 13 residues. In DNA form, the CDR3 reads TGTGCCACCCGGGACAGCCCTAATCAGCCCCAGCATTTT. Translating it yields CATRDSPNQPQHF.